The clone carrying this T cell receptor beta chain was observed a few times. The antigen is unknown. No ophthalmopathy within 18 months of follow-up signified stable hyperthyroidism. Exclusion criteria comprised other autoimmune diseases, uncontrolled infections, pregnancy or lactation in patients. From germline, CDR1 is LGHDT and CDR2 YNNKEL (reference sequence). The V gene lost 0 bases and the J gene lost 5 bases, with 8 bases spanning the gap. This CDR3 is 14 amino acids long. This specimen belongs to a study of Graves' ophthalmopathy and Graves' hyperthyroidism. Study-wide findings and caveats: Built on 13 signatures, a model told ophthalmopathy apart from stable hyperthyroidism with about 91% sensitivity and around 80% specificity.

Amplification from RNA transcripts yielded the TCR beta CDR3 regions. Second-round multiplex PCR came after first-round RT-PCR with HTBI primers. One entry per CDR3 protein, called by TCRdb with MiXCR from the multiplex PCR reads. This table holds 500,000 to 700,000 distinct CDR3 sequences, roughly 20% found once. Sequencing was done on a sample of peripheral blood. The V and J genes are TRBV3-1 and TRBJ1-5, with D possibly TRBD1 on 5 matching bases. The TCR originated in a woman aged 18-30 years with stable Graves' hyperthyroidism. Some clones in this sample may be carry-over from other donors' samples. CDR3 bases: TGTGCCAGCAGCCAAGAGGCAGGGCATCAGCCCCAGCATTTT. It translates to CASSQEAGHQPQHF.